This T cell receptor (beta chain) was observed in a study of T cell clones after liver transplantation. Study-level results: Rather than being deleted, graft donor-reactive T cells may have moved into the graft.

As concerns this clone: Its antigen is unidentified.

CDR1 and CDR2 from the germline V gene are SGHNT and YYREEE (reference sequence). The CDR3 consists of 14 residues. The junction had 5 bases not matched to a gene; V was cut back by 1 base and J by 6 bases. TCRdb keeps only in-frame clones here, not all; method: immunoSEQ multiplex PCR. The sample carries 99,000 or so clones, more than 75% recorded once. This TCR was sampled from a human donor who received a liver transplant. The sequenced sample was CD4+ T cells from blood, obtained before liver transplant. The chain has TRBV5-4 and TRBJ1-2; 8 nucleotides match TRBD1. CDR3 amino acids: CASSLKTGANGYTF. The CDR3 nucleotides read TGTGCCAGCAGCTTGAAGACAGGGGCGAATGGCTACACCTTC.